This passage covers 5 T cell receptor beta chains from one sample sequenced in a study of T cells in Graves' hyperthyroidism and ophthalmopathy. Researchers amplified the TCR beta CDR3 regions from RNA transcripts. First-round RT-PCR of the TCR CDR3 relied on the HTBI primer set. Each CDR3 protein gets one entry after TCRdb re-called the multiplex PCR reads with MiXCR. The repertoire holds about 400,000 distinct CDR3 sequences, with approximately 14% as singletons. The sample taken for sequencing was blood. The receptors were sampled from a man aged 18-30 years with Graves' ophthalmopathy.

CDR3 amino acids: CAWSVKSSYNEQFF. CDR3 nucleotide sequence: TGTGCCTGGAGTGTCAAAAGCTCCTACAATGAGCAGTTCTTC. J is TRBJ2-1 and V is TRBV30; D uncertain. Germline CDR1 reads GTSNPN; CDR2 reads SVGIG (reference sequence). The V end lost 0 bases, the J end lost 0 bases, and 6 bases lay between the germline ends. This CDR3 is 14 amino acids long. The full variable domain, completed using reference TRBV30 and TRBJ2-1, is SQTIHQWPATLVQPVGSPLSLECTVEGTSNPNLYWYRQAAGRGLQLLFYSVGIGQISSEVPQNLSASRPQDRQFILSSKKLLLSDSGFYLCAWSVKSSYNEQFFGPGTRLTVL.

This clonotype has a handful of counts. V gene TRBV5-4 combines with J gene TRBJ1-2; 7 bases are a match to TRBD1. Germline V lookup: CDR1 SGHNT, CDR2 YYREEE (reference sequence). The V gene end was trimmed by 4 bases and the J gene end by 8 bases; junction bases not matched to a gene: 11. The length of the CDR3 is 14 residues. The CDR3 DNA reads TGTGCCAGCAGCCCGGGACAGACCACCGGGGGCTACACCTTC. Its translation is CASSPGQTTGGYTF.

Points on this clonotype: A much larger clone differs from this one at a single base, so this may be a read error. J is TRBJ2-1 and V is TRBV29-1, with 14 bases identical to TRBD2. The germline V gene encodes CDR1 SQVTM and CDR2 ANQGSEA. V shed 3 bases and J 8 bases; nucleotides not matched to a gene: 3. The CDR3 runs to 14 residues. The DNA of the CDR3 is TGCAGCGTTGAGGGGACTAGCGGGAGAGATGAGCAGTTCTTC. It specifies CSVEGTSGRDEQFF.

Comment on this clonotype: Possible read error: a much larger clone is one base away. This rearrangement joins TRBV28 to TRBJ1-5, with a weak D call TRBD1 (5 bases). The CDR3 loop spans 13 amino acids. Germline CDR1 MDHEN, CDR2 SYDVKM. CDR3 sequence reads: CASSTPGHQSQHF. CDR3 DNA sequence: TGTGCCAGCAGCACCCCAGGGCATCAGTCCCAGCATTTT.

This sequence joins TRBV15 and TRBJ2-5; 8 bases match TRBD1. Looked up from germline, CDR1 is LNHNV and CDR2 is YYDKDF (reference sequence). This CDR3 is built from 15 residues. With V trimmed by 3 bases and J by 2 bases, 5 bases remained unmatched. CDR3 sequence: CATSSERQGQETQYF. The CDR3 DNA sequence: TGTGCCACCAGCAGTGAACGACAGGGGCAAGAGACCCAGTACTTC.